A single sample gave rise to the 4 T cell receptor beta chains below, sequenced in a study of blood T cell repertoires in COVID-19. Assay: immunoSEQ multiplex PCR; the TCRdb copy retains only in-frame clones and omits some. Here the sample spans about 280,000 clones, roughly 87% being singletons. Sequenced material: peripheral blood. The receptors stem from a woman between 45 and 65 years old who had recovered from COVID-19.

The CDR3 is CASSPTQGSGANVLTF. CDR3 nucleotide sequence: TGTGCCAGCTCACCTACGCAGGGTTCTGGGGCCAACGTCCTGACTTTC. This chain connects TRBV18 to TRBJ2-6; possibly TRBD1 for D (5 bases). The CDR3 totals 16 residues. The V and J ends lost 3 bases and 1 base respectively, with 10 bases between them. The germline V gene has CDR1 KGHSH and CDR2 LQKENI. Looking up the rest from reference TRBV18 and TRBJ2-6 gives the full variable domain: NAGVMQNPRHLVRRRGQEARLRCSPMKGHSHVYWYRQLPEEGLKFMVYLQKENIIDESGMPKERFSAEFPKEGPSILRIQQVVRGDSAAYFCASSPTQGSGANVLTFGAGSRLTVL.

The chain employs TRBV5-1 and TRBJ1-2; tentative D call: TRBD1 (5 bases). V shed 4 bases and J shed 4 bases, with 17 bases lying between them. The CDR3 has 15 residues. Germline CDR1 and CDR2: SGHRS and YFSETQ. CDR3 bases: TGCGCCAGCAGCCCCTATGACCAGGGCATCTATGGCTACACCTTC. This sequence encodes CASSPYDQGIYGYTF.

The chain couples TRBV5-1 to TRBJ2-1; TRBD2 matches 9 bases. The CDR3 runs to 17 residues. J lost 7 bases, V lost 5 bases, and 16 bases had no gene match. The germline V gene has CDR1 SGHRS and CDR2 YFSETQ. CDR3 nucleotide sequence: TGCGCCAGCAGGTTTGGCAGCGGGAGGCCTCTGGGTAATGAGCAGTTCTTC. It codes for CASRFGSGRPLGNEQFF.

This chain joins TRBV7-2 and TRBJ1-2; 10 positions agree with TRBD1. The germline V gene encodes CDR1 SGHTA and CDR2 FQGNSA. The V and J ends lost 5 bases and 5 bases, in that order; junction bases with no gene match: 14. The CDR3 loop spans 17 amino acids. The CDR3 DNA is TGTGCCAGCAGCCCAGTGACAGGGGGCTACGCTCCTTATGGCTACACCTTC. Translating gives CASSPVTGGYAPYGYTF.